This entry is about one T cell receptor (beta chain). These data belong to a study of blood T cell repertoires in COVID-19. Clones were sequenced by immunoSEQ multiplex PCR, and TCRdb holds only the in-frame ones, with some missing. The sample carries over 150,000 clones, 75% to 90% recorded once. Across about two dozen US areas, participants ranged in age from 18 to 89 years. Resolution of symptoms, clearance, or two negative PCRs was present in recovered Cohort 3 donors. Between the trimmed V and J ends, which lost 7 bases and 3 bases, there was a span of 16 bases. CDR1 is LNHDA and CDR2 is SQIVND in the germline V gene (reference sequence). This CDR3 spans 15 amino acids.

Sequencing was performed on PBMCs or T cells enriched from blood (not recorded which). The sequence came from a woman aged 55-69 years who had recovered from COVID-19. This chain links TRBV19 with TRBJ1-5; weak D call: TRBD1 (5 bases). The CDR3 sequence: CASNFDSLNNQPQHF. DNA of the CDR3: TGTGCCAGTAATTTCGACAGCCTTAACAATCAGCCCCAGCATTTT.